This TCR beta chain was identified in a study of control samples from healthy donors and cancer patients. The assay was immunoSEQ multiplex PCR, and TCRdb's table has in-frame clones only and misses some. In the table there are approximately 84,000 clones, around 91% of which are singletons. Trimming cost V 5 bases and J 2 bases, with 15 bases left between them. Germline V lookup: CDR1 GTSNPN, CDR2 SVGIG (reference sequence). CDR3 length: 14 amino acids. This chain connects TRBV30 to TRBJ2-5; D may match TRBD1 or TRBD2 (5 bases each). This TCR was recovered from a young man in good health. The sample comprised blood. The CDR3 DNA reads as TGTGCCTGGGATCCCGGGACGAAGCAAGAGACCCAGTACTTC. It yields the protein CAWDPGTKQETQYF.